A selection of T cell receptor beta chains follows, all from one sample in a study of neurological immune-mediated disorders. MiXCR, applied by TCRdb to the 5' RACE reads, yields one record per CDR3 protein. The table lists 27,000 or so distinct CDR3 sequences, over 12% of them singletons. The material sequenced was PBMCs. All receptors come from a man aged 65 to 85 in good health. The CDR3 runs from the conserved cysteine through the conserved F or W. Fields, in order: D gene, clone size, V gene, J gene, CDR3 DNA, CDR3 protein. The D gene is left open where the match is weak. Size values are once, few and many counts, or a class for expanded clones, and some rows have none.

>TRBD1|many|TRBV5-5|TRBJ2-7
TGTGCCAGCAGCTTTTTCGGACAGGGAGGATACGAGCAGTACTTC
CASSFFGQGGYEQYF
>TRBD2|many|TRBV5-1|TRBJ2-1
TGCGCCAGCAGCTTGGTTTCTAGCGGGGACAATGAGCAGTTCTTC
CASSLVSSGDNEQFF
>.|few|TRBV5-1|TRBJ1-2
TGCGCCAGCTCTACGGAGGGGGGAATATATCGGGACTATGGCTACACCTTC
CASSTEGGIYRDYGYTF
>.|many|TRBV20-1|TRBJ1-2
TGCAGTGCGCCCGGACAGACAGGTGGCTACACCTTC
CSAPGQTGGYTF
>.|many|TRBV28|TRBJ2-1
TGTGCCAGCAACCCCCTGGACCTGAGCTCCTACAATGAGCAGTTCTTC
CASNPLDLSSYNEQFF
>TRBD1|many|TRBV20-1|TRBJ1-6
TGCAGTGCTAGAGATGGGTCCAGGGGGCAAAATAATTCACCCCTCCACTTT
CSARDGSRGQNNSPLHF
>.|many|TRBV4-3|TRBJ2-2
TGCGCCAGCAGCCACCCGGGACGCGAGCTGTTTTTT
CASSHPGRELFF
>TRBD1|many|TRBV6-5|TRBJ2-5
TGTGCCAGCAGTAAGCTAGGGACAGGAAAAGAGACCCAGTACTTC
CASSKLGTGKETQYF
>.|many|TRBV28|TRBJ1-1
TGTGCCAGCAGCCTACCCGGGACTCAAGGAGCTTTCTTT
CASSLPGTQGAFF
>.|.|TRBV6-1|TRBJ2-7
TGTGCCAGCAGTGATTGGAGGAAGGGCAGTGGCGAGCAGTACTTC
CASSDWRKGSGEQYF